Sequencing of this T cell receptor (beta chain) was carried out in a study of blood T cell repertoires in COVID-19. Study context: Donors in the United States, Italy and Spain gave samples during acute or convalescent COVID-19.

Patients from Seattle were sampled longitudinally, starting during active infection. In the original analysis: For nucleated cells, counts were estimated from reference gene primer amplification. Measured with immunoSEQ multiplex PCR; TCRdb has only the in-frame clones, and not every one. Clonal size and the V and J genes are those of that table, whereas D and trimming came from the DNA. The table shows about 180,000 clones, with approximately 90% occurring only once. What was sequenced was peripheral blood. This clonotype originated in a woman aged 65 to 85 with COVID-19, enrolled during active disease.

Here the CDR3 reads CASSSRPRGVYEQYF. The CDR3 DNA is TGTGCCAGCAGTTCCCGGCCAAGGGGCGTATACGAGCAGTACTTC. The chain links TRBV6-5 to TRBJ2-7; possibly TRBD1 for D (5 bases). Germline-derived CDR1 and CDR2 are MNHEY and SVGAGI. CDR3 length: 15 residues. With 4 bases removed from V and 4 bases from J, the gap between germline ends came to 17 bases.